Following are 5 T cell receptor beta chains from one sample sequenced in a study of blood T cells in healthy people across ages. With a J-beta primer mix and a sample-barcoded 5' primer, a second PCR ran roughly 6 to 11 cycles. TCRdb re-called the 5' RACE reads through MiXCR, storing one row per CDR3 protein. The sample lists 790,000 or so distinct CDR3 sequences, roughly three fifths occurring once. The sample taken for sequencing was blood. These receptors were obtained from a middle-aged man in good health.

The rearrangement links TRBV15 to TRBJ2-4; 7 bases align to TRBD2. Germline trimming cut 3 bases from V and 8 bases from J; bases unmatched to any gene: 7. This CDR3 has 14 residues. Germline-derived CDR1 and CDR2 are LNHNV and YYDKDF (reference sequence). The CDR3 is CATSSKRGEDIQYF. Written as DNA, the CDR3 is TGTGCCACCAGCAGTAAGCGGGGTGAGGACATTCAGTACTTC.

The rearrangement uses TRBV4-3 and TRBJ1-5; no reliable D call. CDR1 is LGHNA and CDR2 is YSLEER in the germline V gene. The CDR3 length is 15 residues. With 0 bases removed from V and 7 bases from J, the gap between germline ends came to 13 bases. This CDR3 reads CASSQEGGSEQPQHF. CDR3 bases: TGCGCCAGCAGCCAAGAGGGAGGGAGTGAACAGCCCCAGCATTTT.

CDR3 nucleotide sequence: TGCAGTGCTAGAGATGAGGACCGAGGTGACTATGGCTACACCTTC. Translating it yields CSARDEDRGDYGYTF. This chain uses TRBV20-1 with TRBJ1-2, with D unresolved. The CDR3 loop spans 15 amino acids. The germline CDR1 and CDR2 sequences are DFQATT and SNEGSKA (reference sequence). V lost 0 bases and J lost 3, with 14 bases in between.

The chain combines TRBV7-6 with TRBJ1-4; D uncertain. Germline values: CDR1 SGHVS, CDR2 FNYEAQ. Trimming cost V 5 bases and J 0 bases, with 10 bases left between them. The CDR3 is 15 amino acids. In DNA, the CDR3 is TGTGCCAGCAGCCCCCCGGACGCAACTAATGAAAAACTGTTTTTT. Residues: CASSPPDATNEKLFF.

This chain joins TRBV12-3 or TRBV12-4 and TRBJ2-7, with TRBD1 as a possible D gene (5 bases). CDR3 length equals 15 residues. With 6 bases removed from V and 7 bases from J, the gap between germline ends came to 22 bases. The CDR3 DNA reads as TGTGCCAGCAGCCTCAGGGTGTGGGGCAACAATGAGCAGTACTTC. Translating it yields CASSLRVWGNNEQYF.